Reported below is one T cell receptor (beta chain). The germline CDR1 and CDR2 sequences are ENHRY and SYGVKD. The length of the CDR3 is 17 residues. Trimming cost V 2 bases and J 0 bases; bases outside gene matches: 5. In the authors' workflow: Researchers report that nucleated cell counts were estimated from reference gene primer amplification. The protocol was immunoSEQ multiplex PCR, while the TCRdb copy is restricted to in-frame clones and leaves out a portion. From that table come the V and J calls and clone size; the DNA was used to work out D and trimming. The sample shows over 5,500 clones, roughly four fifths of them seen only once. This sample was included in a study of blood T cell repertoires in COVID-19. Study background: Italy, Spain and the United States were the sources of the convalescent and acute COVID-19 samples. In each case, the material was cDNA or gDNA derived from T cells, B-cell-depleted T cells, or PBMCs.

The sequenced sample consisted of peripheral blood. This sequence joins TRBV10-3 and TRBJ1-5, with 9 bases aligning to TRBD1. The sequence was obtained from a man in his fifties or sixties with acute or convalescent COVID-19. The CDR3 spells CAISEGTGRYSNQPQHF. Written as DNA, the CDR3 is TGTGCCATCAGTGAGGGGACAGGGCGGTATAGCAATCAGCCCCAGCATTTT.